The 32 T cell receptor beta chains in this list originate from one sample, sequenced in a study of shared clonotypes between healthy human individuals. Here immunoSEQ multiplex PCR was the method, and the copy in TCRdb shows in-frame clones only, minus some. Of some 2,100,000 clones listed, about 94% are singletons. Sequenced: naive CD4+ T cells sorted from blood. Subset noted: CD45RA+ positively selected. The receptors were gathered from a man younger than 35 in good health.

The chain couples TRBV5-4 to TRBJ2-5; no reliable D call. CDR3 length: 15 residues. Trimming pared 1 base from V and 5 bases from J, leaving 15 bases between. Germline lookup yields CDR1 SGHNT and CDR2 YYREEE (reference sequence). The CDR3 loop reads CASSLRGGQRETQYF. CDR3 nucleotides: TGTGCCAGCAGCTTGCGAGGCGGTCAAAGGGAGACCCAGTACTTC.

This clone was picked up one time. The chain is built from TRBV5-1 and TRBJ1-6, with D possibly TRBD1 on 6 matching bases. This CDR3 has 14 residues. Trimming pared 6 bases from V and 5 bases from J, leaving 12 bases between. The germline V gene encodes CDR1 SGHRS and CDR2 YFSETQ. The CDR3 sequence: CASKGQSDNSPLHF. The CDR3 DNA reads as TGCGCCAGCAAAGGACAGAGCGATAATTCACCCCTCCACTTT.

This chain connects TRBV9 to TRBJ2-1; 8 bases align to TRBD2. The junction had 14 bases not matched to a gene; V was cut back by 3 bases and J by 0 bases. CDR3 length: 19 residues. CDR1 is SGDLS, CDR2 YYNGEE, per germline. CDR3 loop: CASSAGGTRERSSYNEQFF. CDR3 sequence (DNA): TGTGCCAGCAGCGCTGGGGGGACTAGAGAAAGAAGCTCCTACAATGAGCAGTTCTTC.

The rearrangement uses TRBV6-5 and TRBJ1-5; unclear D gene. In germline, CDR1 is MNHEY, CDR2 SVGAGI. This CDR3 has 13 residues. Trimming took off 6 bases at V and 0 bases at J, with 6 bases between the two ends. CDR3 sequence reads: CASRPDSNQPQHF. The CDR3 coding sequence is TGTGCCAGCAGGCCGGATAGCAATCAGCCCCAGCATTTT.

The CDR3 coding sequence is TGTGCCAGCAGCCCAGGGGGGAACACCATATATTTT. Amino acids: CASSPGGNTIYF. V usage is TRBV9 and J usage is TRBJ1-3; TRBD1 aligns across 7 bases. The CDR3 is made up of 12 amino acids. In germline, CDR1 is SGDLS, CDR2 YYNGEE. Unmatched junction bases numbered 2, after V lost 4 bases and J lost 7 bases. Drawing the rest from reference TRBV9 and TRBJ1-3, the complete variable domain is DSGVTQTPKHLITATGQRVTLRCSPRSGDLSVYWYQQSLDQGLQFLIQYYNGEERAKGNILERFSAQQFPDLHSELNLSSLELGDSALYFCASSPGGNTIYFGEGSWLTVV.

The chain carries TRBV5-4 and TRBJ2-1; 8 nucleotides line up with TRBD1. Losses at the gene ends were 4 bases for V and 5 bases for J; bases not matched to a gene: 5. CDR1 and CDR2 (germline): SGHNT, YYREEE (reference sequence). The CDR3 consists of 14 residues. The CDR3 protein is CASSQDRVNNEQFF. For the CDR3, the DNA is TGTGCCAGCAGCCAGGACAGGGTAAACAATGAGCAGTTCTTC.

The J gene is TRBJ2-2, the V gene TRBV5-8, with D possibly TRBD2 on 6 matching bases. Trimming left V 2 bases short and J 2 bases short, with 13 bases between. Germline assignment: CDR1 SGHTS and CDR2 YDEGEE. This CDR3 region has 16 residues. The CDR3 sequence is CASSFRTAGNTGELFF. The CDR3 DNA reads as TGTGCCAGCAGCTTCAGGACTGCGGGAAACACCGGGGAGCTGTTTTTT.

The chain carries TRBV19 and TRBJ2-3; maybe TRBD2 (7 bases). CDR3 length: 16 amino acids. V gave up 5 bases and J gave up 3 bases, with 18 bases separating them. Germline V gives CDR1 LNHDA, CDR2 SQIVND (reference sequence). The CDR3 DNA reads as TGTGCCAGTAGTGCCAGGGCGGGGGCAGATACAGATACGCAGTATTTT. It codes for CASSARAGADTDTQYF. The whole variable domain, remainder taken from reference TRBV19 and TRBJ2-3, is DGGITQSPKYLFRKEGQNVTLSCEQNLNHDAMYWYRQDPGQGLRLIYYSQIVNDFQKGDIAEGYSVSREKKESFPLTVTSAQKNPTAFYLCASSARAGADTDTQYFGPGTRLTVL.

In this sample, this clone turned up once. V usage is TRBV14 and J usage is TRBJ1-2; no definite D call. V was shortened by 0 bases and J by 5 bases, with 7 bases between the two germline ends. The CDR3 runs to 13 residues. Germline V gene data show CDR1 as SGHDN and CDR2 as FVKESK. The CDR3 DNA reads TGTGCCAGCAGCCAAGATCGCAGATATGGCTACACCTTC. Translated, it gives CASSQDRRYGYTF. Based on the CDR3 plus reference TRBV14 and TRBJ1-2, the full variable domain is EAGVTQFPSHSVIEKGQTVTLRCDPISGHDNLYWYRRVMGKEIKFLLHFVKESKQDESGMPNNRFLAERTGGTYSTLKVQPAELEDSGVYFCASSQDRRYGYTFGSGTRLTVV.

This clone was counted a single time. The J gene is TRBJ2-3, the V gene TRBV4-1, with TRBD2 matching over 8 bases. Per the germline V gene, CDR1 is MGHRA and CDR2 is YSYEKL. V shed 1 base and J 2 bases; nucleotides not matched to a gene: 17. The CDR3 is 20 amino acids. The CDR3 region has the DNA TGCGCCAGCAGCCAAGGGATGTCTCTAGCGGGCCGAATGCCCACAGATACGCAGTATTTT. It translates to CASSQGMSLAGRMPTDTQYF.

V is TRBV9 and J is TRBJ2-3; no clear D. Germline V gives CDR1 SGDLS, CDR2 YYNGEE. V was pared by 3 bases and J by 3 bases, with 11 bases between. This CDR3 comprises 14 residues. CDR3 amino acids: CASSGLWMTDTQYF. CDR3 in DNA: TGTGCCAGCAGCGGCCTCTGGATGACAGATACGCAGTATTTT.

This clone was counted a single time. The J gene is TRBJ1-2, the V gene TRBV19; D perhaps matches TRBD1 (5 bases). V shed 5 bases and J shed 2 bases, with 12 bases lying between them. CDR1 and CDR2 (germline): LNHDA, SQIVND (reference sequence). The CDR3 loop spans 14 amino acids. CDR3 sequence reads: CASSPRGLNYGYTF. For the CDR3, the DNA is TGTGCCAGTAGTCCCCGGGGCCTGAACTATGGCTACACCTTC.

The chain carries TRBV5-6 and TRBJ2-7; 14 bases are a match to TRBD2. V was clipped by 4 bases and J by 5 bases; unmatched bases: 5. The CDR3 length is 15 residues. Germline CDR1 is SGHDT and CDR2 is YYEEEE. CDR3 protein: CASSTGLAGADEQYF. In DNA form, the CDR3 reads TGTGCCAGCAGCACGGGACTAGCGGGAGCCGACGAGCAGTACTTC.

The chain links TRBV7-2 to TRBJ2-3; perhaps D is TRBD1 or TRBD2 (5 bases each). Deletions cut 2 bases from V and 4 bases from J, with 13 bases between. There are 15 residues in the CDR3. CDR1 SGHTA and CDR2 FQGNSA come from the germline V gene. The CDR3: CASSLWGSVSDTQYF. CDR3 nucleotides: TGTGCCAGCAGCTTATGGGGGAGTGTCTCAGATACGCAGTATTTT.

The chain couples TRBV30 to TRBJ2-2; D gene uncertain. The CDR3 length is 15 residues. Germline V CDR1 and CDR2: GTSNPN, SVGIG (reference sequence). The V gene lost 7 bases and the J gene lost 0 bases, with 15 bases spanning the gap. The CDR3 loop reads CASSYRKTNTGELFF. In DNA form, the CDR3 reads TGTGCCTCCTCCTACCGTAAGACGAACACCGGGGAGCTGTTTTTT.

The chain links TRBV9 to TRBJ2-2, with D perhaps matching TRBD2 (5 bases). This CDR3 has 16 amino acids. Trimming pared 0 bases from V and 2 bases from J, leaving 11 bases between. The germline CDR1 and CDR2 sequences are SGDLS and YYNGEE. CDR3 loop: CASSVGGNPNTGELFF. The CDR3 bases are TGTGCCAGCAGCGTAGGAGGGAACCCAAACACCGGGGAGCTGTTTTTT.

This chain connects TRBV6-5 to TRBJ1-5; unclear D gene. Trimming removed 10 bases at V and 4 bases at J, with 17 bases between. The CDR3 extends over 14 amino acids. CDR1 MNHEY and CDR2 SVGAGI come from the germline V gene. The DNA of the CDR3 is TGTGCCACCTCCTCCCGGGCCGCTAATCAGCCCCAGCATTTT. Amino acids: CATSSRAANQPQHF.

The V call is TRBV4-1, the J call TRBJ2-3; D may match TRBD1 or TRBD2 (5 bases each). Trimming stripped 3 bases from V and 4 bases from J, with 17 bases between. The CDR3 sequence is 16 residues long. Germline CDR1 MGHRA, CDR2 YSYEKL. The CDR3 loop reads CASSQPMRGQADTQYF. CDR3 DNA: TGCGCCAGCAGCCAGCCTATGAGGGGTCAGGCAGATACGCAGTATTTT.

With regard to this clone: The identical CDR3 is also encoded by other nucleotide sequences in the sample. The chain recombines TRBV11-2 with TRBJ2-1; no firm D call. The V and J ends lost 1 base and 7 bases respectively, with 8 bases between them. The germline V gene has CDR1 SGHAT and CDR2 FQNNGV. This CDR3 is built from 13 residues. CDR3 amino acids: CASSLVGRNEQFF. The CDR3 nucleotides are TGTGCCAGCAGCTTAGTAGGGCGGAATGAGCAGTTCTTC.

This clone was found once. The CDR3 loop is CASSLRSRQGNSPLHF. The CDR3 DNA is TGTGCCAGCAGCTTACGCTCGAGGCAGGGGAATTCACCCCTCCACTTT. The rearrangement joins TRBV11-2 to TRBJ1-6; weak D call: TRBD1 (6 bases). The CDR3 runs to 16 residues. V was cut by 2 bases and J by 7 bases, with 15 bases left in between. Germline-derived CDR1 and CDR2 are SGHAT and FQNNGV. The full variable domain, in which reference TRBV11-2 and TRBJ1-6 provide the parts outside the CDR3, is EAGVAQSPRYKIIEKRQSVAFWCNPISGHATLYWYQQILGQGPKLLIQFQNNGVVDDSQLPKDRFSAERLKGVDSTLKIQPAKLEDSAVYLCASSLRSRQGNSPLHFGNGTRLTVT.

The V and J genes are TRBV4-2 and TRBJ2-2; 9 bases are a match to TRBD2. The junction had 14 bases not matched to a gene; V was cut back by 0 bases and J by 3 bases. CDR1 is LGHNA and CDR2 is YNFKEQ in the germline V gene. The CDR3 extends over 20 amino acids. Here the CDR3 DNA reads TGTGCCAGCAGCCAAGAGCCGCCCCTGCGGGGGGGCCCCGACACCGGGGAGCTGTTTTTT. Amino acid sequence: CASSQEPPLRGGPDTGELFF.

J is TRBJ2-1 and V is TRBV6-5, with unresolved D. This CDR3 spans 14 amino acids. V was clipped by 2 bases and J by 9 bases, with 14 bases between them. From germline, CDR1 is MNHEY and CDR2 SVGAGI. The CDR3 region is CASSYNIASAEQFF. As DNA, the CDR3 is TGTGCCAGCAGTTACAATATAGCTAGTGCTGAGCAGTTCTTC.

The rearrangement joins TRBV5-1 to TRBJ2-7; D possibly corresponds to TRBD2 (5 bases). Looked up from germline, CDR1 is SGHRS and CDR2 is YFSETQ. The CDR3 contains 15 residues. V was trimmed by 2 bases and J by 3 bases, leaving 15 bases between them. The CDR3 loop reads CASSFREGPVYEQYF. CDR3 bases: TGCGCCAGCAGCTTCCGGGAAGGGCCCGTCTACGAGCAGTACTTC.

This clone was seen once. This sequence joins TRBV28 and TRBJ1-1, with TRBD1 matching over 9 bases. The CDR3 extends over 16 amino acids. Germline lookup yields CDR1 MDHEN and CDR2 SYDVKM. J gave up 3 bases and V 2 bases, and 7 bases lay outside the gene matches. The CDR3 sequence is CASSLPRTGEYTEAFF. The CDR3 coding sequence is TGTGCCAGCAGTTTACCCCGGACAGGGGAGTACACTGAAGCTTTCTTT.

As for this clone: The sample contains more than one DNA sequence encoding this CDR3. V usage is TRBV29-1 and J usage is TRBJ2-3; TRBD2 matches 8 bases. Per germline, CDR1 SQVTM and CDR2 ANQGSEA. CDR3 length: 16 amino acids. The V gene end was trimmed by 0 bases and the J gene end by 2 bases; junction bases not matched to a gene: 7. The CDR3 nucleotides are TGCAGCGTTGAAGAGGTGACGGGAGGGCCCACAGATACGCAGTATTTT. This codes for CSVEEVTGGPTDTQYF.

J is TRBJ2-7 and V is TRBV5-4; a weak D match, TRBD1 (6 bases). In germline, CDR1 is SGHNT, CDR2 YYREEE (reference sequence). Trimming removed 1 base from V and 0 bases from J, with 11 bases in between. The CDR3 totals 15 residues. The CDR3 DNA is TGTGCCAGCAGCTTGCCACAGGGTAGCTCCTACGAGCAGTACTTC. Translated, it gives CASSLPQGSSYEQYF. The full variable domain, rest sourced from reference TRBV5-4 and TRBJ2-7, is ETGVTQSPTHLIKTRGQQVTLRCSSQSGHNTVSWYQQALGQGPQFIFQYYREEENGRGNFPPRFSGLQFPNYSSELNVNALELDDSALYLCASSLPQGSSYEQYFGPGTRLTVT.

The chain carries TRBV18 and TRBJ1-4; 7 nucleotides align to TRBD1. The CDR3 sequence is 17 residues long. With 3 bases clipped from V and 0 bases from J, the junction kept 7 bases outside the gene matches. CDR1 KGHSH and CDR2 LQKENI come from the germline V gene. The CDR3 DNA reads TGTGCCAGCTCACCTAGACAGGGCCTTGCAACTAATGAAAAACTGTTTTTT. It yields the protein CASSPRQGLATNEKLFF. The whole variable domain, remainder taken from reference TRBV18 and TRBJ1-4, is NAGVMQNPRHLVRRRGQEARLRCSPMKGHSHVYWYRQLPEEGLKFMVYLQKENIIDESGMPKERFSAEFPKEGPSILRIQQVVRGDSAAYFCASSPRQGLATNEKLFFGSGTQLSVL.

As for this clone: The same CDR3 arises from other DNA sequences in this sample as well. The V and J genes are TRBV5-4 and TRBJ1-4, with D possibly being TRBD1 (5 bases). The CDR3 has 14 residues. Trimming stripped 4 bases from V and 2 bases from J, with 9 bases between. Germline V CDR1 and CDR2: SGHNT, YYREEE (reference sequence). Written as DNA, the CDR3 is TGTGCCAGCAGCCCCGGGGCCACTAATGAAAAACTGTTTTTT. Protein: CASSPGATNEKLFF.

This clone showed up just once. In DNA form, the CDR3 reads TGCAGCGTCCGTGGGGGGAACACCGGGGAGCTGTTTTTT. Translating it yields CSVRGGNTGELFF. The rearrangement links TRBV29-1 to TRBJ2-2, with D perhaps matching TRBD1 or TRBD2 (5 bases each). This CDR3 is 13 amino acids long. From germline, CDR1 is SQVTM and CDR2 ANQGSEA. V was cut by 6 bases and J by 1 base, with 9 bases left in between.

This chain uses TRBV7-9 with TRBJ2-7, with D possibly matching TRBD2 (5 bases). Trimming took 3 bases from V and 1 from J, leaving 13 bases between them. This CDR3 spans 15 amino acids. CDR1 SEHNR and CDR2 FQNEAQ come from the germline V gene (reference sequence). CDR3 nucleotides: TGTGCCAGCAGCTTTCTGAGGACTTCGTCCTACGAGCAGTACTTC. This translates into CASSFLRTSSYEQYF.

The chain carries TRBV5-1 and TRBJ2-1; 8 nucleotides line up with TRBD2. The CDR3 length is 15 residues. The V gene end was trimmed by 0 bases and the J gene end by 5 bases; junction bases not matched to a gene: 4. In germline, CDR1 is SGHRS, CDR2 YFSETQ. In DNA form, the CDR3 reads TGCGCCAGCAGCTTGGCAGCGGGGGTCAACAATGAGCAGTTCTTC. This sequence encodes CASSLAAGVNNEQFF.

This chain connects TRBV28 to TRBJ1-5; D gene uncertain. The CDR3 runs to 16 residues. Germline V lookup: CDR1 MDHEN, CDR2 SYDVKM. V dropped 3 bases and J dropped 0 bases, with 12 bases sitting between them. The CDR3 spells CASSFPGVHSNQPQHF. DNA for the CDR3: TGTGCCAGCAGTTTCCCCGGGGTCCATAGCAATCAGCCCCAGCATTTT.